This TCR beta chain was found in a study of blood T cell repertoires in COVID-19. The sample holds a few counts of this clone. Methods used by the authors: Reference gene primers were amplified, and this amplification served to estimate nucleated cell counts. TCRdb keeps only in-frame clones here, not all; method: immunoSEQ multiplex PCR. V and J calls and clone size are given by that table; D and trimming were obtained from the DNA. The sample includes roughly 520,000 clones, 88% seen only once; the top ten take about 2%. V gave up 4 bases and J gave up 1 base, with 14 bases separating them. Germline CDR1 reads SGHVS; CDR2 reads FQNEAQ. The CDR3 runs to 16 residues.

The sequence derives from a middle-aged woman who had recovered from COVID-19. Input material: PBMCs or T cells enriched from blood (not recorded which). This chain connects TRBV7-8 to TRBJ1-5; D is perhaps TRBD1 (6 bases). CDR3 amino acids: CASSSQGFPSNQPQHF. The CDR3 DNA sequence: TGTGCCAGCAGCTCACAGGGATTTCCGAGCAATCAGCCCCAGCATTTT.